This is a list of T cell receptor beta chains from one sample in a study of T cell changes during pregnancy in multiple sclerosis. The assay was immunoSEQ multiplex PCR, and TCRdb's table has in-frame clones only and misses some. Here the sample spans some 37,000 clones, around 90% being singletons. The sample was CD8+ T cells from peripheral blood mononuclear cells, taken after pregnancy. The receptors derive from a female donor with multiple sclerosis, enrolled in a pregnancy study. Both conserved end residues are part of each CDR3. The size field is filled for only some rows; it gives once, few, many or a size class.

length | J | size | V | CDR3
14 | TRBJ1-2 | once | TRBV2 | CASSGYRGDYGYTF
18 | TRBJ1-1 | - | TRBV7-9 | CASSSTVRTQGRETEAFF
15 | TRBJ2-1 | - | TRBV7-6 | CASSFGQGRNNEQFF
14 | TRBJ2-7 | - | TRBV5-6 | CASSQGTGWYEQYF
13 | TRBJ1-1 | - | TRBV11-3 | CASSLGVATEAFF
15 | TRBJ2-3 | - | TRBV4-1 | CASSQGLTNTDTQYF
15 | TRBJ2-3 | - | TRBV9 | CASSVAGASTDTQYF
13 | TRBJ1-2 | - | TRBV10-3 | CAISEREVYGYTF
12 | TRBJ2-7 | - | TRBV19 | CASSQTGYEQYF
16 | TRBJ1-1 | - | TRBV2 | CASSEDQGGYMTEAFF
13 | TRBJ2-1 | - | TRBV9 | CASSVGTHNEQFF
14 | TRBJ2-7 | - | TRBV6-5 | CASSLQGPADEQYF
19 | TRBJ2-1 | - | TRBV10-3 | CAISEPGGLAGRSYNEQFF
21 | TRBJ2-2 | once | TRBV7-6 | CASSFVHRGPSKRQEGGELFF
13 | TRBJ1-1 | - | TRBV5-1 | CASSLGTNTEAFF
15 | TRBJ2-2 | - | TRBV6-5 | CASSYQRGSGGELFF
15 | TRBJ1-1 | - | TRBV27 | CASSSRQGMNTEAFF
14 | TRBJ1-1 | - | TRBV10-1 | CASSEFRQNTEAFF
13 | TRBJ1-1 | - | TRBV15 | CATSRVVGQEAFF
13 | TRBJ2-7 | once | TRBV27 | CASWGSQAYEQYF
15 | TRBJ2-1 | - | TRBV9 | CASSVQGRTNNEQFF
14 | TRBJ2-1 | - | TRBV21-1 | CARQGINSYNEQFF
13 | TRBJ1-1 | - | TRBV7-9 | CASSSTGNTEAFF
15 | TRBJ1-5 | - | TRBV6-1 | CASSEVPFGNQPQHF
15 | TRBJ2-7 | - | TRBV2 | CASSPGTGGSYEQYF
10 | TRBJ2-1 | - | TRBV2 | CATLREGTFF
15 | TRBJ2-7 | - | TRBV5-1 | CASSYTRQGGYEQYF
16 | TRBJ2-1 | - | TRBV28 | CASSLTGTTYYNEQFF
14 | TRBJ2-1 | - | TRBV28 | CASSFWTGANEQFF
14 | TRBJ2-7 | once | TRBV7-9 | CASSFGLAEYEQYF
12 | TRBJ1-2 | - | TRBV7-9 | CASSFPGDGYTF
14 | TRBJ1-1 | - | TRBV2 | CASSPGTVTVKAFF
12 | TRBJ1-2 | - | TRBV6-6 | CASSYPNYGYTF
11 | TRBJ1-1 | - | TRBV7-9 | CASSLTPEAFF
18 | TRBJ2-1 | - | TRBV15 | CATSRLHPGQGAYNEQFF
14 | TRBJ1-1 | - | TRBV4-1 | CASSQGYMLTEAFF
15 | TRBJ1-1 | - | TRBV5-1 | CASSLVDSMNTEAFF
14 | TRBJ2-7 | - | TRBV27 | CASSKDRASYEQYF
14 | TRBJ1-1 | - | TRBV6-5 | CASSYGTANTEAFF
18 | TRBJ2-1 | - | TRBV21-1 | CASSILSGRVSSYNEQFF
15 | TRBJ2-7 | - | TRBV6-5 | CASSLDRGRQYEQYF
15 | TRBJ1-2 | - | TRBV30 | CAWSETGPLVYGYTF
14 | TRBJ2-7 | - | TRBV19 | CASTPGTGLYEQYF
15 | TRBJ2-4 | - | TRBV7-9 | CASSPPGGKENIQYF
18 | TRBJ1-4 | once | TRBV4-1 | CASSQVGRRQVINEKLFF
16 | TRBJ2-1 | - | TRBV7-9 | CASRDNGGAPYNEQFF
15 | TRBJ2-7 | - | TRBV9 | CASSPEGGSSYEQYF
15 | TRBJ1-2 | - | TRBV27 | CASSPAGNTNYGYTF
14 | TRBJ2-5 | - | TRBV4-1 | CASSQLTRKETQYF
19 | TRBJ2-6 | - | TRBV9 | CASSVARTNRVAGANVLTF
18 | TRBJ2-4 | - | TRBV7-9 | CASSRPPGQGGFKNIQYF
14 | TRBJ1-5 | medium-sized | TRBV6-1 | CASSGDREAQPQHF